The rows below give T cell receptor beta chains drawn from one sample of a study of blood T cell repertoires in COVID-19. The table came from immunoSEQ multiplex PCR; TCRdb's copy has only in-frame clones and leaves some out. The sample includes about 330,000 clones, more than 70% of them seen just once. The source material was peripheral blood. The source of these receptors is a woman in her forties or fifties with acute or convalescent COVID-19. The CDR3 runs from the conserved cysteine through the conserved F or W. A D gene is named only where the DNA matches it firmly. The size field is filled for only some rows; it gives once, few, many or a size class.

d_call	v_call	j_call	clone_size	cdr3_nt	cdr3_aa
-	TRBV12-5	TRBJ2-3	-	TGTGCTAGTGGTTTACAGCCCACAGATACGCAGTATTTT	CASGLQPTDTQYF
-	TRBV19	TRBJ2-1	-	TGTGCCACGACATTCCTTCGAGGGCTAGCGCCCAATGAGCAGTTCTTC	CATTFLRGLAPNEQFF
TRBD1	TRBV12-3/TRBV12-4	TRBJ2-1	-	TGTGCCAGCAGTGAACAGGGGAATAGGGAGCAGTTCTTC	CASSEQGNREQFF
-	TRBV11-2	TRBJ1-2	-	TGTGCCAGCAGGGCAGGGTTTGGCTACACCTTC	CASRAGFGYTF
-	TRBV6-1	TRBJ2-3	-	TGTGCCAGCAGTGAATTCGGAGGGGACAGTGTGACAGATACGCAGTATTTT	CASSEFGGDSVTDTQYF
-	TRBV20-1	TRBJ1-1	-	TGCAGTGCTAGTCTTGGGGCGCAGGGAACTGAAGCTTTCTTT	CSASLGAQGTEAFF
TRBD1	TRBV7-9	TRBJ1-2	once	TGTGCCAGCAGCCCACCAGGGACAGGGACTAGCTATGGCTACACCTTC	CASSPPGTGTSYGYTF
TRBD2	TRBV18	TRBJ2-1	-	TGTGCCAGCTCACCAAGGACGACTAGCGGGAGTTACAATGAGCAGTTCTTC	CASSPRTTSGSYNEQFF
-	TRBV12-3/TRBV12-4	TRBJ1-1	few	TGTGCCAGCAGTTTATTGGGGGCGCAAGCTTTCTTT	CASSLLGAQAFF
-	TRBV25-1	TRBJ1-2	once	TGTGCCAGCAGTGAATTTATACAGAACTATGGCTACACCTTC	CASSEFIQNYGYTF
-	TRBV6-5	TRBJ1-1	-	TGTGCCAGCTCAAGAACCGGGTCTAGGAGTAGGGAAGCTTTCTTT	CASSRTGSRSREAFF
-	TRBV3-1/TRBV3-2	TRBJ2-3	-	TGTGCCAGCAGCCAATCTATAGCCGCAGATACGCAGTATTTT	CASSQSIAADTQYF
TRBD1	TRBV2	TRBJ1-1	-	TGTGCCAGCAGGGGACAGGGGGTGAACACTGAAGCTTTCTTT	CASRGQGVNTEAFF
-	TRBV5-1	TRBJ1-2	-	TGCGCCAGCAGCTTGGCCACAGGGAACTATGGCTACACCTTC	CASSLATGNYGYTF
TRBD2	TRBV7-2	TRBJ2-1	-	TGTGCCAGCAGCTTAGAAGGGGCACTAGCGTACAATGAGCAGTTCTTC	CASSLEGALAYNEQFF
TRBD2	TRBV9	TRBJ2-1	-	TGTGCCAGCAGCGTAGCGGGAGGGCATCACGATGAGCAGTTCTTC	CASSVAGGHHDEQFF
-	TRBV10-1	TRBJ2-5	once	TGCGCCAGCAGTGAGTCAGGGAGAGAAGAGACCCAGTACTTC	CASSESGREETQYF
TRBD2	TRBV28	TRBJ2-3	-	TGTGCCAGCAGTTTAGGGGGGGTCGGTGCAGATACGCAGTATTTT	CASSLGGVGADTQYF
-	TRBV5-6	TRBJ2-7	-	TGTGCCAGCAGCTTGCGTGCAGGGAACGAGCAGTACTTC	CASSLRAGNEQYF
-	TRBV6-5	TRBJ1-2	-	TGTGCCAGCAGGAGTGGGGCAGACTATGGCTACACCTTC	CASRSGADYGYTF
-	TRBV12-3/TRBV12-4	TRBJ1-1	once	TGTGCCAGCAGTTTCTCAGGGAACACTGAAGCTTTCTTT	CASSFSGNTEAFF
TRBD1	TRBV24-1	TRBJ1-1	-	TGTGCCACCAGTGATTCTGTCTCAGGGGGTACTGAAGCTTTCTTT	CATSDSVSGGTEAFF
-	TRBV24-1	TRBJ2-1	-	TGTGCCACCAGTGCTCCCCCGGGGAGTGAGCAGTTCTTC	CATSAPPGSEQFF
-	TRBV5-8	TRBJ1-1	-	TGTGCCAGCAGCTTCACGGGCAGGGACACTGAAGCTTTCTTT	CASSFTGRDTEAFF
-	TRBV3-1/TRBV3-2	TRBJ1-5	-	TGTGCCAGCAGCCACAGTAAGGGGGATCGTTATAGCAATCAGCCCCAGCATTTT	CASSHSKGDRYSNQPQHF
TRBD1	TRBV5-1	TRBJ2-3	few	TGCGCCAGCAGCCCCGGTCGAGGGGGCTACGGGAATCTCCCCACACGCTCAGATACGCAGTATTTT	CASSPGRGGYGNLPTRSDTQYF
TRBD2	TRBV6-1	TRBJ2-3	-	TGTGCCAGCAGTGAACGGGGGGGCCCAGATACGCAGTATTTT	CASSERGGPDTQYF
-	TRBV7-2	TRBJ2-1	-	TGTGCCAGCAGCTTGAACGGTATGAGCGATGAGCAGTTCTTC	CASSLNGMSDEQFF
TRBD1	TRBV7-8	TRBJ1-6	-	TGTGCCAGCAGCTCCACGACAGGGGAATCACCCCTCCACTTT	CASSSTTGESPLHF
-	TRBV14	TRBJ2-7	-	TGTGCCAGCAGCCAAGGCTCGGGATACGAGCAGTACTTC	CASSQGSGYEQYF
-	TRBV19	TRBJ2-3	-	TGTGCCAGTAGTAACCCGGGACATCCAACCCTTCCAGATACGCAGTATTTT	CASSNPGHPTLPDTQYF
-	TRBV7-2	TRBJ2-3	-	TGTGCCAGCAGCTTAGGTAGCCTTCCAACTACGCAGTATTTT	CASSLGSLPTTQYF
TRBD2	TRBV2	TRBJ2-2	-	TGTGCCAGCAGTATAATAGCGGGAGCCCCCGGGGAGCTGTTTTTT	CASSIIAGAPGELFF
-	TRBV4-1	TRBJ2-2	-	TGCGCCAGCAGCCACAGACAGGCCCCCGGGGAGCTGTTTTTT	CASSHRQAPGELFF
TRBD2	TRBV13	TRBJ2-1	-	TGTGCCAGCAGCTTAGGCCTGGCTAGCGGGGGATGGAATGAGCAGTTCTTC	CASSLGLASGGWNEQFF
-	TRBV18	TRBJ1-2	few	TGTGCCAGCTCACCAGAGGCCAGTTTCTATGGCTACACCTTC	CASSPEASFYGYTF
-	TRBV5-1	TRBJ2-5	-	TGCGCCAGCAGCTTGGTCGGTAGCGACCTGGGGGAGACCCAGTACTTC	CASSLVGSDLGETQYF
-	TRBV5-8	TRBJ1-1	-	TGTGCCAGCAGCTTTACAGGGTTCACTGAAGCTTTCTTT	CASSFTGFTEAFF
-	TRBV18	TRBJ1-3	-	TGTGCCAGCTCACCACGGACAGACCCGGCTGGAAACACCATATATTTT	CASSPRTDPAGNTIYF
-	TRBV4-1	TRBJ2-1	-	TGCGCCAGCAGCCAAGATGGGCAGTACAATGAGCAGTTCTTC	CASSQDGQYNEQFF
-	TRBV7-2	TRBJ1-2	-	TGTGCCAGCAGCTCCTCAGGGGCGCAGAGCTATGGCTACACCTTC	CASSSSGAQSYGYTF
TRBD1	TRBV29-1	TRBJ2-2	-	TGCAGCGTAGACAGGGGTCGCACCGGGGAGCTGTTTTTT	CSVDRGRTGELFF
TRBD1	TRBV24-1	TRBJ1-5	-	TGTGCCACCAGTGCGGCGTCAGGGGGTGGTCAGCCCCAGCATTTT	CATSAASGGGQPQHF
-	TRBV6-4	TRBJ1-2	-	TGTGCCAGCAGAGTGGGACACCGAGCTAACTATGGCTACACCTTC	CASRVGHRANYGYTF
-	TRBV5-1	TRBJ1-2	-	TGCGCCAGCCGGTCAGGGGTTGATGGCTACACCTTC	CASRSGVDGYTF
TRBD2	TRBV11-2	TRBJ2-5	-	TGTGCCAGCAGCCGGACCCTGCAGCGGGAGGGCCGAGAGACCCAGTACTTC	CASSRTLQREGRETQYF
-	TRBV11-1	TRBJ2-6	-	TGTGCCAGCAGCCCCCGGGGAGCTGGGGCCAACGTCCTGACTTTC	CASSPRGAGANVLTF
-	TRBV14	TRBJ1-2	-	TGTGCCAGCAGCCAGATCCAGGGATCAAACTATGGCTACACCTTC	CASSQIQGSNYGYTF
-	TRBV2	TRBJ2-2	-	TGTGCCAGCACCGTCGGGCTGGCGGGCACCGGGGAGCTGTTTTTT	CASTVGLAGTGELFF
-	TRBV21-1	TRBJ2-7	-	TGTGCCAGCAGCCGAAAGGGGGGGGAGGGGCTGAACGAGCAGTACTTC	CASSRKGGEGLNEQYF
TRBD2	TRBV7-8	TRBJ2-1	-	TGTGCCAGCACCTATAGCGGGGGGGTTTACTACAATGAGCAGTTCTTC	CASTYSGGVYYNEQFF
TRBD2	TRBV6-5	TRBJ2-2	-	TGTGCCAGCAGTTTTACTAGCGGGAGGACCGGGGAGCTGTTTTTT	CASSFTSGRTGELFF
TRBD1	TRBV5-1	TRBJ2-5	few	TGCGCCAGCAGCTCAGGGACAGGGCCTCAAGAGACCCAGTACTTC	CASSSGTGPQETQYF
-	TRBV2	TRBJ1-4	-	TGTGCCAGCAGTCGAGGGGCCGTTAGGGGGGAAAAACTGTTTTTT	CASSRGAVRGEKLFF
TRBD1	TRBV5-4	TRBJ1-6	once	TGTGCCAGCAGCTCGGACAGGGCCAATTCACCCCTCCACTTT	CASSSDRANSPLHF
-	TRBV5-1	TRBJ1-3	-	TGCGCCAGCAGCGCTGACACAAGCTCTGGAAACACCATATATTTT	CASSADTSSGNTIYF
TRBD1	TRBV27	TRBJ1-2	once	TGTGCCAGCAGCCCGACAGGGAACTATGGCTACACCTTC	CASSPTGNYGYTF
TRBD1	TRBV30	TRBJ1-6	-	TGTGCCTGGAGTGTAGTCGGACAGGCTAATTCACCCCTCCACTTT	CAWSVVGQANSPLHF